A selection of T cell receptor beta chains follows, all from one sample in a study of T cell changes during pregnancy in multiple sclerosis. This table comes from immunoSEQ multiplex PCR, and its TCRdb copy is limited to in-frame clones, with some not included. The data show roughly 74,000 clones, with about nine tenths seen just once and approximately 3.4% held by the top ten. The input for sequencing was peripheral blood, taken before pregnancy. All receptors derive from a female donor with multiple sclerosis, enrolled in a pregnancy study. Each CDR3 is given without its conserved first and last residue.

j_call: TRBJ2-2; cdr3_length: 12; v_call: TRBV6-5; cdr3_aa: ATAGGHNTGELF
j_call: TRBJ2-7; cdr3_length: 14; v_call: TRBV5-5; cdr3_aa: ASSLSGGGGVYEQY
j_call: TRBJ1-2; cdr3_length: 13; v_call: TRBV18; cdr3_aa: ASSQFDRESYGYT
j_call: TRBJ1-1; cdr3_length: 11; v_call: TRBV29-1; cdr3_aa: SVVDSMNTEAF
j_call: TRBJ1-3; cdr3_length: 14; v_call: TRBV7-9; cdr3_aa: ASSLLQGEYGNTIY
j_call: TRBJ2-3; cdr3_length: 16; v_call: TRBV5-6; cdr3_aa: ASTLRDRGWASTDTQY
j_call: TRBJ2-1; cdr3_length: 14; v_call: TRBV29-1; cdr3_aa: SVGSVLDSPYNEQF
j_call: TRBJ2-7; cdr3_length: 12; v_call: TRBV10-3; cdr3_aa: AISPNDRAYEQY
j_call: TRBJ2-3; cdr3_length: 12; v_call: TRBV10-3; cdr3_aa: AISTLRGTDTQY
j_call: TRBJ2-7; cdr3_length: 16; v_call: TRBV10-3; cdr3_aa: AISESYVEGDRVYEQY
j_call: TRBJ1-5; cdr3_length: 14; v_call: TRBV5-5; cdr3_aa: ASSYQLGQGGQPQH
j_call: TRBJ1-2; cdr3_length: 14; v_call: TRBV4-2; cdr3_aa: ASSQGSKGTSYGYT
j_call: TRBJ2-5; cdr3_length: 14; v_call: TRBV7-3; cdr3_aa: ASSATGDLDQETQY
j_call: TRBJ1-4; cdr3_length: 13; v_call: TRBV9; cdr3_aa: ASSPRTGPNEKLF
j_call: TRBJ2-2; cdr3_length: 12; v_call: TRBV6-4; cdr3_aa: ASTAGTNTGELF
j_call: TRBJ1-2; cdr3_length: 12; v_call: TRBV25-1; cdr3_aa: ASSELLGGYGYT